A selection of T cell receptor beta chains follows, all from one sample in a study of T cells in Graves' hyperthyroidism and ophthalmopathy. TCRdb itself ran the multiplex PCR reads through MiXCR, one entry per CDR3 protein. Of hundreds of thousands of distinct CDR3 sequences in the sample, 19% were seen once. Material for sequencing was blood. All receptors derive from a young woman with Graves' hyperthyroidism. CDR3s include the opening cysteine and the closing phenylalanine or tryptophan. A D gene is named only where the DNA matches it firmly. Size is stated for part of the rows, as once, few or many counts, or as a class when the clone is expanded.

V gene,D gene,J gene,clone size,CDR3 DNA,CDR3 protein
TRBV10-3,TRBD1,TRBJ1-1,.,TGTGCCATCAGTCCGGGACAGGGGGCCGGTGAAGCTTTCTTT,CAISPGQGAGEAFF
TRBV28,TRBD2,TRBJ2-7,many,TGTGCCAGCAGCCCGGGAGGGGGTTTTTACGAGCAGTACTTC,CASSPGGGFYEQYF
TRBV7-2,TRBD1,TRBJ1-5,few,TGTGCCAGCAGCTTGCGGGGTTCCCAGGGGGCTCGCTGTCAGCCCCAGCATTTT,CASSLRGSQGARCQPQHF
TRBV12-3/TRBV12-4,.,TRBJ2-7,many,TGTGCCAGCAGTCCGAGGACAGTTTCCTACGAGCAGTACTTC,CASSPRTVSYEQYF
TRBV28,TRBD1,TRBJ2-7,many,TGTGCCAGCAGTTTAAGCGTCTTGAGGGGGCATGGCGAGCAGTACTTC,CASSLSVLRGHGEQYF
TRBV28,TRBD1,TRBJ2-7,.,TGTGCCAGCAGTTGGACAGGGGGCGAGCAGTACTTC,CASSWTGGEQYF
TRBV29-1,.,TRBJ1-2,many,TGCAGCGTAGCAGGGTTGGCCCTTAATGGCTACACCTTC,CSVAGLALNGYTF
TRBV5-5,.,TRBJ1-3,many,TGTGCCAGCAGCTTGTCGGCGACAGCGGGAAACACCATATATTTT,CASSLSATAGNTIYF
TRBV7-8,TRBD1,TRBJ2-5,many,TGTGCCAGCAGCGGCCGGGACAGGCGTCAAGAGACCCAGTACTTC,CASSGRDRRQETQYF
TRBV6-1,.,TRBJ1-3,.,TGTGCCAGCAGTGAAGGGCAGATCTTCTCTGGAGACACCATATATTTT,CASSEGQIFSGDTIYF
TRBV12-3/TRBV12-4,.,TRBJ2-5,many,TGTGCCAGCAGCCCAGGGGTATCGGAGACCCAGTACTTC,CASSPGVSETQYF
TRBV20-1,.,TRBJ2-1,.,TGCAGTGCTAGGGCCTTTAGCTCCTACAATGAGCAGTTCTTC,CSARAFSSYNEQFF
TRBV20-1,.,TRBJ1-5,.,TGCAGTGCTAGAAGTGAGGGAGATCAGCCCCAGCATTTT,CSARSEGDQPQHF
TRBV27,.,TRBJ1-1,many,TGTGCCAGCAACGACCCGGGGATGAACACTGAAGCTTTCTTT,CASNDPGMNTEAFF
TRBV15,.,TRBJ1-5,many,TGTGCCACCAGCCGAGGGGCAGCTAATCAGCCCCAGCATTTT,CATSRGAANQPQHF
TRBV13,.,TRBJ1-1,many,TGTGCCAGCAGCCCTACTCCTCCCAGAGAAGCTTTCTTT,CASSPTPPREAFF
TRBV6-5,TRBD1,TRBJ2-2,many,TGTGCCAGCAGTTACTGGGGACAGAGAAACACCGGGGAGCTGTTTTTT,CASSYWGQRNTGELFF
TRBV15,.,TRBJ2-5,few,TGTGCCACCAGCCGGAAGGCCCAAGAGACCCAGTACTTC,CATSRKAQETQYF
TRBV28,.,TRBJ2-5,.,TGTGCCAGCGCTCCGGGTGGGCAGGGCAGAGAGACCCAGTACTTC,CASAPGGQGRETQYF
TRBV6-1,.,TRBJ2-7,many,TGTGCCAGCAGGCGAGATAGTGGAGGGGACCCCTACGAGCAGTACTTC,CASRRDSGGDPYEQYF
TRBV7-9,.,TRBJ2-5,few,TGTGCCAGCAGCTTAGTAAGCGCCGGGGAGACCCAGTACTTC,CASSLVSAGETQYF
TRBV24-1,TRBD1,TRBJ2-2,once,TGTGCCACCGCGACAGGGGCCGACACCGGGGAGCTGTTTTTT,CATATGADTGELFF
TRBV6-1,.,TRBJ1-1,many,TGTGCCAGCAGTGAATCTGGCAGGGCATACACTGAAGCTTTCTTT,CASSESGRAYTEAFF
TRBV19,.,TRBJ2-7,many,TGTGCCAGTGTGAGCGGCGGCGAGCAGTACTTC,CASVSGGEQYF
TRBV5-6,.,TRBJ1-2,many,TGTGCCAGCAGCTTTTCAGGAGGAGGCTACACCTTC,CASSFSGGGYTF
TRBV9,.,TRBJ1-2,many,TGTGCCAGCAGCCCAAGAGACAGAGCCTATGGCTACACCTTC,CASSPRDRAYGYTF